This TCR beta chain was captured in a study of T-cell reconstitution after alpha-beta-depleted transplantation in children. This clonotype was picked up a small number of times. The CDR3 covers 16 residues. Losses at the gene ends were 5 bases for V and 1 base for J; bases not matched to a gene: 8. The germline CDR1 and CDR2 sequences are MNHEY and SVGEGT. This sample's TCRbeta library carried unique molecular identifier barcodes. A single record per CDR3 protein comes from TCRdb applying MiXCR to the PCR reads. The sample gives 500,000 to 600,000 distinct CDR3 sequences, approximately 32% of which show up once; 2% to 2.5% is in the top ten.

The sample in question was PBMCs from the stem cell graft donor, obtained from the stem cell graft. V usage is TRBV6-2 or TRBV6-3 and J usage is TRBJ1-1; 9 bases match TRBD1. This clonotype was obtained from a human donor who donated a stem cell graft to a child with aplastic anemia. CDR3 sequence reads: CASSNDRGSTNTEAFF. DNA for the CDR3: TGTGCCAGCAGTAACGACAGGGGGTCGACGAACACTGAAGCTTTCTTT.